These 5 T cell receptor beta chains share one sample of origin, sequenced in a study of cytotoxic CD8 clonotypes in ibrutinib-treated CLL. Clones were read by immunoSEQ multiplex PCR, and TCRdb kept only the in-frame ones, dropping some. The sample yields about 120,000 clones, approximately 58% seen once. The material was PBMCs, obtained after 24 months of ibrutinib treatment. The origin of the receptors is a human donor with chronic lymphocytic leukemia.

The V and J genes are TRBV29-1 and TRBJ2-1; 9 bases map to TRBD1. The CDR3 sequence is 14 residues long. Per germline, CDR1 SQVTM and CDR2 ANQGSEA. J was trimmed by 8 bases and V by 1 base; bases with no gene match: 6. The CDR3 bases are TGCAGCGTTGAAGTAGGACAGGGGTCCCATGAGCAGTTCTTC. This sequence encodes CSVEVGQGSHEQFF.

This clone was picked up a small number of times. V and J are TRBV9 and TRBJ2-2; the D gene is possibly TRBD2 (5 bases). V lost 4 bases and J lost 4, with 11 bases in between. The CDR3 spans 14 residues. In germline, CDR1 is SGDLS, CDR2 YYNGEE. CDR3 sequence: CASSLTRVTGELFF. As DNA, the CDR3 is TGTGCCAGCAGCCTAACGAGGGTCACCGGGGAGCTGTTTTTT.

This clone has a handful of counts. This rearrangement joins TRBV5-8 to TRBJ1-5; D remains unclear. The CDR3 runs 14 residues. V was shortened by 4 bases and J by 2 bases, with 10 bases between the two germline ends. The germline CDR1 and CDR2 sequences are SGHTS and YDEGEE. This chain's CDR3 is CASSPRAGNQPQHF. CDR3 DNA: TGTGCCAGCAGCCCGCGGGCCGGCAATCAGCCCCAGCATTTT.

This clone was found a few times. V and J are TRBV4-2 and TRBJ2-1; 9 bases align to TRBD2. The V and J ends lost 1 base and 15 bases, in that order; junction bases with no gene match: 4. This CDR3 comprises 12 residues. Germline CDR1 reads LGHNA; CDR2 reads YNFKEQ. CDR3 sequence (DNA): TGTGCCAGCAGCCAAGCTACTAGCGGGTGGTTCTTC. Protein sequence: CASSQATSGWFF.

This sequence joins TRBV29-1 and TRBJ2-6, with D possibly matching TRBD2 (7 bases). Germline loops: CDR1 SQVTM, CDR2 ANQGSEA. Trimming took 4 bases from V and 1 from J, leaving 17 bases between them. The CDR3 totals 17 residues. CDR3 amino acids: CSVAARGAFSGANVLTF. The CDR3 coding sequence is TGCAGCGTTGCGGCCCGGGGGGCCTTTTCTGGGGCCAACGTCCTGACTTTC. The full variable domain, its missing parts supplied by reference TRBV29-1 and TRBJ2-6, is SAVISQKPSRDICQRGTSLTIQCQVDSQVTMMFWYRQQPGQSLTLIATANQGSEATYESGFVIDKFPISRPNLTFSTLTVSNMSPEDSSIYLCSVAARGAFSGANVLTFGAGSRLTVL.